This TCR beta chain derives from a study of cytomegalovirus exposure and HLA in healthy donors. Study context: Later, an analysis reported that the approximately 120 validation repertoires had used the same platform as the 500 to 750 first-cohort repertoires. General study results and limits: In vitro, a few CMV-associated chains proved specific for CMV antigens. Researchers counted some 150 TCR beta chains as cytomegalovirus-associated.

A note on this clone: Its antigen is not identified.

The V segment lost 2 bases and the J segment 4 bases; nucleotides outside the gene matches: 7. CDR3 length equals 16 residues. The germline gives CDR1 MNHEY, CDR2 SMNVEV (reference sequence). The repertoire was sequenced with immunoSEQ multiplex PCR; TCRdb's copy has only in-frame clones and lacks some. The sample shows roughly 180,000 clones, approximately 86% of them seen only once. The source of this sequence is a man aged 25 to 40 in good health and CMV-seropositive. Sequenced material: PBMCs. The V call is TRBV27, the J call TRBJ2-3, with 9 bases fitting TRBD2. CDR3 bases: TGTGCCAGCAGTTTAAGAGGCGGGGGGGCGGCAGATACGCAGTATTTT. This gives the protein CASSLRGGGAADTQYF.